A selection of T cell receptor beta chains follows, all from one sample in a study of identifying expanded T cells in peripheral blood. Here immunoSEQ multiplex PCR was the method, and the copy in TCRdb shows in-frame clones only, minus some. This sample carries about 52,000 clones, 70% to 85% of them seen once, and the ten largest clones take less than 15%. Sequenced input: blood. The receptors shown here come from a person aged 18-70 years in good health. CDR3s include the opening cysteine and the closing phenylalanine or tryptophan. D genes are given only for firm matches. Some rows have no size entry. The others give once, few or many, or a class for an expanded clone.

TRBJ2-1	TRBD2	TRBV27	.	TGTGCCAGCACGGGGGAGGGCCGAGGAGAGCAGTTCTTC	CASTGEGRGEQFF
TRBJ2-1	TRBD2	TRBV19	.	TGTGCCATACAGCGGGGGGGCAACAATGAGCAGTTCTTC	CAIQRGGNNEQFF
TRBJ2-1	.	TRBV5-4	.	TGTGCCAGCAGCCCCCCGGCTGGACATGAGCAGTTCTTC	CASSPPAGHEQFF
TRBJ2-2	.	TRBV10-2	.	TGCGCCAGCATAGGCCCTAGACAGCCTAATTCCGGGGAGCTGTTTTTT	CASIGPRQPNSGELFF
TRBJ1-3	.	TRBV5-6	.	TGTGCCAGCAGCTGGACCGGGTCCGGAAACACCATATATTTT	CASSWTGSGNTIYF
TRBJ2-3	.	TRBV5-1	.	TGCGCCAGCAGCCCAGGACCCTCGGTAGATACGCAGTATTTT	CASSPGPSVDTQYF
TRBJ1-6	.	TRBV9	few	TGTGCCAGCAGCTCTAGTGGGGGCTCACCCCTCCACTTT	CASSSSGGSPLHF
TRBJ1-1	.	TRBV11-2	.	TGTGCCAGCAGCCCCCGGACTGGGATGAACACTGAAGCTTTCTTT	CASSPRTGMNTEAFF
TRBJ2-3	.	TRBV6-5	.	TGTGCCAGCAGTTACTTTCTGCAGGATACGCAGTATTTT	CASSYFLQDTQYF
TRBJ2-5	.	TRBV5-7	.	TGTGCCAGCAGCTATTCGGGGCGGGAGACCCAGTACTTC	CASSYSGRETQYF
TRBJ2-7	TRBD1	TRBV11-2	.	TGTGCCAGCAGCTTAGGGGACAGTGCCTACGAGCAGTACTTC	CASSLGDSAYEQYF
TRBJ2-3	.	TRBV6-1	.	TGTGCCAGCAGGTTATCCGGGAGCTACTTAGATACGCAGTATTTT	CASRLSGSYLDTQYF
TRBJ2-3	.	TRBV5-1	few	TGCGCCAGCAGCTCGAGTACAGGTGCAGATACGCAGTATTTT	CASSSSTGADTQYF
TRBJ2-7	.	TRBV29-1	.	TGCAGCGTAAGGCTGAGGGTGTACGAGCAGTACTTC	CSVRLRVYEQYF
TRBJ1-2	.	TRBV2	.	TGTGCCAGCACCAGTGCGGTGGGTGTGTATGGCTACACCTTC	CASTSAVGVYGYTF
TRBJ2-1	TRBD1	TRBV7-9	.	TGTGTCACGTCGCGACAGGGGGCAAACCTCCACAATGAGCAGTTCTTC	CVTSRQGANLHNEQFF
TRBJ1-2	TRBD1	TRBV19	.	TGTGCCAGTAGTATCGGTTGGGGACAGGGGAACTATGGCTACACCTTC	CASSIGWGQGNYGYTF
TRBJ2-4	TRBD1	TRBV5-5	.	TGTGCCAGCAGTTCCCTTCCGGGACAGGAAAAAAACATTCAGTACTTC	CASSSLPGQEKNIQYF
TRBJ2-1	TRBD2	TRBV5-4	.	TGTGCCAGCTTCGGGACTAGCGGTTACAATGAGCAGTTCTTC	CASFGTSGYNEQFF
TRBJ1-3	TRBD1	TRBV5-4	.	TGTGCCAGCAGCTACGGGACAGAAGATGGAAACACCATATATTTT	CASSYGTEDGNTIYF
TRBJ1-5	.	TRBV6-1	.	TGTGCCAGCAGTGAAGCGGAGAGGGGCAGACTTAGTCCTAGCAATCAGCCCCAGCATTTT	CASSEAERGRLSPSNQPQHF
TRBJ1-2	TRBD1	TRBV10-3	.	TGTGCCATCAACGCGGGACAGGGGCCCCATGGCTACACCTTC	CAINAGQGPHGYTF
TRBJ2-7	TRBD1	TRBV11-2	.	TGTGCCAGCAGCCACCGGGACAGGGAATACGAGCAGTACTTC	CASSHRDREYEQYF
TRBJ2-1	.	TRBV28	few	TGTGCCAGCAGGTCCCCCGGCGGAGCCCCCTACAATGAGCAGTTCTTC	CASRSPGGAPYNEQFF
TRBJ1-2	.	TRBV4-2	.	TGTGCCAGCTCCAGAGGGTGGCTAGCTAACTATGGCTACACCTTC	CASSRGWLANYGYTF
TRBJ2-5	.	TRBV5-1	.	TGCGCCAGCAGCTTGTCTCCGGGAGAGACCCAGTACTTC	CASSLSPGETQYF
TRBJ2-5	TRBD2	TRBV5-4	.	TGTGCCAGCAGGGCTAGCGGGAGCGAGACCCAGTACTTC	CASRASGSETQYF
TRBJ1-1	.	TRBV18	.	TGTGCCAGCTCACCAGGACAGCCCCCCACTGAAGCTTTCTTT	CASSPGQPPTEAFF
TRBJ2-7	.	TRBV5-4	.	TGTGCCAGCAAAACCCAGACAGGAGGGCAGGGCGAGCAGTACTTC	CASKTQTGGQGEQYF
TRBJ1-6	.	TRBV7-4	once	TGTGCCAGCAATGCTGCAGGGGTGAATTCACCCCTCCACTTT	CASNAAGVNSPLHF
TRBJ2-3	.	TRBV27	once	TGTGCCAGCAAAGACCGGAAACGGAGCAGTATGTATTTT	CASKDRKRSSMYF
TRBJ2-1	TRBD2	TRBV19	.	TGTGCCAGTACGGAGGGGCTAGCGGCCGGGGATGAGCAGTTCTTC	CASTEGLAAGDEQFF
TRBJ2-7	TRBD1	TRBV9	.	TGTGCCAGCAGCGTAGATCCGAGACCTCACGGGGACAGCTACGAGCAGTACTTC	CASSVDPRPHGDSYEQYF
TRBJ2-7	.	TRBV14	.	TGTGCCAGCAGCCACCGACAGGTTGGGAGCTACGAGCAGTACTTC	CASSHRQVGSYEQYF
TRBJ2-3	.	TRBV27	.	TGTGCCAGCAGTTTAGGCTGGAGAGGTCACACAGATACGCAGTATTTT	CASSLGWRGHTDTQYF
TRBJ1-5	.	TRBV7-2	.	TGTGCCAGCAGCCCGACCCCCGGACAGCCCCAGCATTTT	CASSPTPGQPQHF
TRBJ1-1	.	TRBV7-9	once	TGTGCCAGCAGCCAAGGGGTTCGGGAAGCTTTCTTT	CASSQGVREAFF
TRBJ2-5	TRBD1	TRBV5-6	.	TGTGCCAGCAGACCGACAGGGTCTGAGACCCAGTACTTC	CASRPTGSETQYF
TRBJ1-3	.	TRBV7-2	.	TGTGCCAGCAGCTTAGGAGTCTCTGGAAACACCATATATTTT	CASSLGVSGNTIYF
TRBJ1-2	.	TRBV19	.	TGTGCCAGTAGTATGCAAGAATGGGAAGGCTACACCTTC	CASSMQEWEGYTF